A selection of T cell receptor beta chains follows, all from one sample in a study of cytotoxic CD8 clonotypes in ibrutinib-treated CLL. Here immunoSEQ multiplex PCR was the method, and the copy in TCRdb shows in-frame clones only, minus some. The sample comprises 150,000 or so clones, roughly 80% of which are singletons, and about 4.9% rests with the top ten. Here the sequenced sample was PBMCs, taken after 24 months of ibrutinib treatment. The receptors derive from a human donor with chronic lymphocytic leukemia. Each CDR3 is given with its conserved first and last residue. A D gene is named only where the DNA matches it firmly. Expanded clones are given a class, and other clones once, few, many or no size at all.

J	D	V	size	CDR3	DNA
TRBJ2-5	TRBD2	TRBV4-1	NA	CASSQEYVGGGLQETQYF	TGCGCCAGCAGCCAAGAATATGTCGGCGGGGGACTCCAAGAGACCCAGTACTTC
TRBJ1-2	NA	TRBV6-5	NA	CASSSPNYGYTF	TGTGCCAGCAGTTCCCCTAATTATGGCTACACCTTC
TRBJ1-3	TRBD1	TRBV5-6	NA	CASSLGWDRRNTIYF	TGTGCCAGCAGCTTGGGCTGGGACAGGCGAAACACCATATATTTT
TRBJ1-5	NA	TRBV2	NA	CASGPLNQPQHF	TGTGCCAGTGGACCACTCAATCAGCCCCAGCATTTT
TRBJ2-3	TRBD2	TRBV5-4	NA	CASSSKSRTRDTQYF	TGTGCCAGCAGCTCCAAATCGCGGACTAGAGATACGCAGTATTTT
TRBJ2-1	TRBD2	TRBV11-2	NA	CASSLSGRASSLVQFF	TGTGCCAGCAGCTTGAGCGGGAGGGCCTCGAGTTTGGTGCAGTTCTTC
TRBJ2-3	TRBD2	TRBV5-1	NA	CASRSGRVLDTQYF	TGCGCCAGCCGAAGCGGGAGGGTCCTAGATACGCAGTATTTT
TRBJ2-7	TRBD2	TRBV18	NA	CASSPQGLAGSYEQYF	TGTGCCAGCTCACCACAGGGACTAGCGGGGTCCTACGAGCAGTACTTC
TRBJ2-5	TRBD2	TRBV11-2	NA	CASSQTSGREQETQYF	TGTGCCAGCAGCCAGACTAGCGGAAGGGAACAAGAGACCCAGTACTTC
TRBJ2-5	NA	TRBV28	NA	CASSPGARETQYF	TGTGCCAGCAGTCCCGGAGCCAGGGAGACCCAGTACTTC
TRBJ1-2	NA	TRBV6-1	NA	CASRTTERGLYGYTF	TGTGCCAGCAGGACGACAGAGAGAGGACTATATGGCTACACCTTC
TRBJ2-2	TRBD1	TRBV5-6	NA	CASTGTGGLPNTGELFF	TGTGCCAGCACCGGGACAGGGGGACTCCCGAACACCGGGGAGCTGTTTTTT
TRBJ2-7	NA	TRBV11-2	NA	CASSPQFSYEQYF	TGTGCCAGCAGCCCGCAGTTCTCCTACGAGCAGTACTTC
TRBJ2-5	NA	TRBV7-2	NA	CASSLAGGSIKETQYF	TGTGCCAGCAGCTTAGCGGGGGGCTCTATCAAGGAGACCCAGTACTTC
TRBJ2-1	NA	TRBV28	NA	CASSLNPWGAASYNEQFF	TGTGCCAGCAGTTTAAACCCCTGGGGGGCCGCTTCCTACAATGAGCAGTTCTTC
TRBJ1-5	NA	TRBV7-8	NA	CASSLDRGYNQPQHF	TGTGCCAGCAGCTTAGATCGGGGCTACAATCAGCCCCAGCATTTT
TRBJ2-6	TRBD1	TRBV18	NA	CASSLGQIQTSVLSGANVLTF	TGTGCCAGCTCGCTGGGACAGATACAAACTTCGGTCCTCTCTGGGGCCAACGTCCTGACTTTC
TRBJ2-5	NA	TRBV4-2	NA	CASSQRPGEIGETQYF	TGTGCCAGCAGCCAACGTCCAGGGGAAATTGGAGAGACCCAGTACTTC
TRBJ2-3	TRBD2	TRBV7-2	NA	CASSGRTSTEYTDTQYF	TGTGCCAGCAGCGGCCGGACTAGTACTGAATACACAGATACGCAGTATTTT
TRBJ2-3	NA	TRBV5-1	NA	CASSFGTDFRTDTQYF	TGCGCCAGCAGCTTCGGGACCGACTTCCGCACAGATACGCAGTATTTT
TRBJ2-3	NA	TRBV9	once	CASSVAVLDTQYF	TGTGCCAGCAGCGTAGCAGTATTAGATACGCAGTATTTT
TRBJ2-7	TRBD1	TRBV4-3	NA	CASSPGQADYEQYF	TGCGCCAGCAGCCCCGGACAGGCGGACTACGAGCAGTACTTC
TRBJ1-3	NA	TRBV9	NA	CASSPHRAGNTIYF	TGTGCCAGCAGCCCCCATAGAGCTGGAAACACCATATATTTT
TRBJ1-1	NA	TRBV20-1	NA	CSYRDTEAFF	TGCAGTTACAGGGACACTGAAGCTTTCTTT
TRBJ2-1	TRBD1	TRBV18	NA	CASSPAQGNHNEQFF	TGTGCCAGCTCACCAGCACAGGGGAACCACAATGAGCAGTTCTTC
TRBJ2-3	TRBD2	TRBV5-6	NA	CASSKAGGTDTQYF	TGTGCCAGCAGTAAAGCGGGGGGGACAGATACGCAGTATTTT
TRBJ2-1	TRBD1	TRBV2	NA	CASRGQGLRNEQFF	TGTGCCAGCAGGGGACAGGGGCTAAGGAATGAGCAGTTCTTC
TRBJ1-2	TRBD1	TRBV19	NA	CASSNRAGTGGISYTF	TGTGCCAGTAGTAACCGCGCCGGGACAGGGGGGATCAGCTACACCTTC
TRBJ2-5	TRBD2	TRBV28	NA	CASSLGTSQETQYF	TGTGCCAGCAGTTTAGGGACTAGTCAAGAGACCCAGTACTTC
TRBJ2-7	NA	TRBV6-1	NA	CASSEGPAAYEQYF	TGTGCCAGCAGTGAAGGACCGGCAGCCTACGAGCAGTACTTC
TRBJ1-4	NA	TRBV5-4	NA	CASSLAQRAGEKLFF	TGTGCCAGCAGCTTGGCCCAGCGTGCGGGTGAAAAACTGTTTTTT
TRBJ2-3	NA	TRBV7-6	once	CASSAVGNTQYF	TGTGCCAGCAGTGCCGTTGGGAATACGCAGTATTTT
TRBJ2-5	TRBD1	TRBV5-1	once	CASRRQGGETQYF	TGCGCCAGCAGACGACAGGGCGGGGAGACCCAGTACTTC
TRBJ1-2	NA	TRBV28	NA	CASSSGWGYTF	TGTGCCAGCAGCTCGGGATGGGGCTACACCTTC
TRBJ2-1	NA	TRBV21-1	NA	CASPGGRGNEQFF	TGTGCCAGCCCCGGCGGGAGGGGGAATGAGCAGTTCTTC
TRBJ2-3	TRBD2	TRBV10-3	NA	CAITSGSGDTQYF	TGTGCCATCACTAGCGGGAGTGGAGATACGCAGTATTTT
TRBJ2-7	TRBD2	TRBV6-5	NA	CASSGGLAYEQYF	TGTGCCAGCAGTGGGGGACTAGCCTACGAGCAGTACTTC
TRBJ1-2	TRBD1	TRBV19	NA	CASSTETQGGRNYGYTF	TGTGCCAGTAGTACCGAGACCCAGGGGGGAAGGAACTATGGCTACACCTTC
TRBJ2-2	NA	TRBV6-4	NA	CASSPRRGTGELFF	TGTGCCAGCAGTCCTCGACGGGGAACCGGGGAGCTGTTTTTT
TRBJ2-5	NA	TRBV7-9	NA	CASSPGVGGAKETQYF	TGTGCCAGCAGCCCCGGAGTAGGGGGGGCTAAAGAGACCCAGTACTTC
TRBJ2-7	NA	TRBV23-1	NA	CASSQIQGPTYEQYF	TGCGCCAGCAGTCAAATCCAGGGGCCGACCTACGAGCAGTACTTC
TRBJ2-1	TRBD2	TRBV29-1	once	CSVIGLAYNNEQFF	TGCAGCGTAATTGGACTAGCGTACAACAATGAGCAGTTCTTC
TRBJ1-6	NA	TRBV6-5	few	CASSYRPGVDNSPLHF	TGTGCCAGCAGTTACCGCCCTGGGGTTGATAATTCACCCCTCCACTTT
TRBJ1-2	NA	TRBV15	NA	CATSRDWTLGRGYTF	TGTGCCACCAGCAGAGATTGGACCCTCGGCAGGGGCTACACCTTC
TRBJ2-7	NA	TRBV2	NA	CASSELGRGDEQYF	TGTGCCAGCAGTGAACTGGGGCGAGGAGACGAGCAGTACTTC
TRBJ2-5	NA	TRBV20-1	once	CSASLIETQYF	TGCAGTGCTAGTCTTATAGAGACCCAGTACTTC
TRBJ2-1	NA	TRBV7-6	NA	CASSKNHGSSYNEQFF	TGTGCCAGCAGTAAAAATCACGGTAGCTCCTACAATGAGCAGTTCTTC
TRBJ1-5	TRBD1	TRBV30	NA	CAWDRGPGQPQHF	TGTGCCTGGGACAGGGGTCCGGGGCAGCCCCAGCATTTT